This T cell receptor beta chain was observed in a study of blood T cell repertoires in COVID-19. In the study overall: COVID-19 samples, acute and convalescent, were from the United States, Italy and Spain.

J was trimmed by 5 bases and V by 5 bases; bases with no gene match: 7. Germline V gene sequence: CDR1 LGHDT, CDR2 YNNKEL (reference sequence). There are 16 residues in the CDR3. Using immunoSEQ multiplex PCR, the repertoire was profiled, and TCRdb retains in-frame clones only, with some absent. The sample holds around 370,000 clones; 88% are singletons and the top ten take more than 1%. This chain uses TRBV3-1 (or the pseudogene TRBV3-2) with TRBJ2-5; 14 bases align to TRBD2. Sample: PBMCs or T cells enriched from blood (not recorded which). This sequence originates from a woman under 30 who had recovered from COVID-19. The CDR3, as DNA: TGTGCCAGCAGCTTAAGACTAGCGGGGGGGCGGGAGACCCAGTACTTC. This gives the protein CASSLRLAGGRETQYF.